The rows below give T cell receptor beta chains drawn from one sample of a study of T cell responses to AZD1222 COVID-19 vaccine. Some clones are missing from TCRdb's copy, which holds only in-frame ones; the method was immunoSEQ multiplex PCR. The repertoire holds 60,000 to 90,000 clones, with roughly 80% as singletons. The sample in question was peripheral blood, obtained 28 days after the second dose of the MenACWY control vaccine. The receptors were sampled from an adult who received the MenACWY meningococcal vaccine as a control. Both conserved end residues are trimmed from each CDR3.

v_call cdr3_length cdr3_aa
TRBV9 7 ASYRAGT
TRBV3-1/TRBV3-2 15 ASSGRDRGRWSTEAF
TRBV6-5 12 ASKASFVGDTQY
TRBV29-1 10 SARDRGTEAF
TRBV15 12 ATSRDGGNNEQF
TRBV6-5 13 ASSLEGTGSYEQY
TRBV6-6 13 ASSSRDMWNQPQH
TRBV6-6 13 ASSYYGRGDEKLF
TRBV6-5 11 ATATVMNTEAF
TRBV5-1 14 ASSITGRDLNTEAF
TRBV6-5 13 ASSTGQGRNQPQH
TRBV27 16 ASSLKGLGSLANTEAF
TRBV7-8 11 ASSTRTGGGYT
TRBV7-3 11 ASSPTNTGELF
TRBV5-1 11 ASSSGNTGELF
TRBV7-9 16 ASSLAGRGSSGANVLT
TRBV30 10 AWGPTGQEQF
TRBV5-4 11 ASSLIPRETQY
TRBV19 14 ASSNTGGGAGQPQH
TRBV6-5 14 ASSYSRAAMNTEAF
TRBV5-6 12 ASSLGSASYEQY
TRBV3-1/TRBV3-2 14 ASSQEEYWGRKVVY
TRBV28 13 ASSYRGLSGNTIY
TRBV15 11 ATSRDSGYGYT